The next 13 T cell receptor beta chains were all read from a single sample in a study of T cells after yellow fever vaccination. TCRdb reanalysed the 5' RACE reads using MiXCR and keeps one entry per CDR3 protein. The data show about 550,000 distinct CDR3 sequences, with 15% to 20% seen just once and about 13% held by the top ten. The sequencing here drew on PBMCs, taken 15 days after the yellow fever booster vaccination. The source is a man aged 25-45 years who received the YFV17D yellow fever vaccine.

J is TRBJ2-1 and V is TRBV20-1; D gene ambiguous. The CDR3 covers 13 residues. Deletions cut 1 base from V and 8 bases from J, with 12 bases between. Germline lookup yields CDR1 DFQATT and CDR2 SNEGSKA (reference sequence). The DNA for the CDR3 is TGCAGTGCTAGAGTCCCCCCGATCGATGAGCAGTTCTTC. This codes for CSARVPPIDEQFF.

The V gene is TRBV12-3 or TRBV12-4, the J gene TRBJ1-5; tentative D call: TRBD1 (6 bases). V lost 2 bases and J lost 7, with 12 bases in between. The CDR3 covers 14 residues. CDR3: CASSLLDRTQPQHF. The CDR3 nucleotides are TGTGCCAGCAGTTTACTGGACAGAACCCAGCCCCAGCATTTT.

A single count supports this clonotype. The V call is TRBV11-2, the J call TRBJ2-7; 10 bases are a match to TRBD2. Germline assignment: CDR1 SGHAT and CDR2 FQNNGV. V lost 1 base and J lost 5; bases outside the gene matches: 8. This CDR3 spans 16 amino acids. CDR3 sequence: CASSLALAGALDEQYF. The CDR3 bases are TGTGCCAGCAGCTTAGCCCTAGCGGGAGCCTTGGACGAGCAGTACTTC.

Comments on this clonotype: At one end the junction does not follow the germline gene, possibly because of a read error. This chain links TRBV29-1 with TRBJ2-2; 8 bases are shared with TRBD2. The CDR3 consists of 15 residues. The germline CDR1 and CDR2 sequences are SQVTM and ANQGSEA. The CDR3, as DNA: TGCAGCGTCCTTGGGCGGGAGGCGAACGCCGGGGAGCTGTTTTTT. Translated: CSVLGREANAGELFF.

This clonotype occurred many times. At one of its ends the junction is not consistent with the germline gene, which may arise from a read error. The chain joins TRBV5-1 to TRBJ2-5; the D gene is possibly TRBD2 (6 bases). The CDR3 spans 12 residues. Germline assignment: CDR1 SGHRS and CDR2 YFSETQ. Written as DNA, the CDR3 is TGTGCCAGCAGCTTAGCGGAAGAGACCCAGTACTTC. Protein product: CASSLAEETQYF.

The table lists this clonotype with a few counts. The chain joins TRBV6-5 to TRBJ2-7; 9 bases are a match to TRBD2. Germline values: CDR1 MNHEY, CDR2 SVGAGI. J gave up 0 bases and V 1 base, and 7 bases lay outside the gene matches. This CDR3 has 17 amino acids. CDR3 nucleotide sequence: TGTGCCAGCAGTTACTTCGGACTAGCGTCGAGCTCCTACGAGCAGTACTTC. Its translation is CASSYFGLASSSYEQYF.

The J gene is TRBJ2-1, the V gene TRBV20-1; TRBD2 agrees at 11 bases. After removal of 4 bases from V and 4 bases from J, the junction contained 6 bases not matched to a gene. This CDR3 comprises 15 residues. Germline V CDR1 and CDR2: DFQATT, SNEGSKA (reference sequence). CDR3 nucleotide sequence: TGCAGTGCTAATCCGGGACTAGCGGTATACAATGAGCAGTTCTTC. Amino acids: CSANPGLAVYNEQFF.

The genes are TRBV28 and TRBJ2-3; TRBD2 is a possible D gene (6 bases). The germline V gene encodes CDR1 MDHEN and CDR2 SYDVKM. This CDR3 is built from 14 residues. V shed 6 bases and J shed 4 bases, with 14 bases lying between them. The CDR3 here is CASRGGASPDTQYF. In DNA form, the CDR3 reads TGTGCCAGCAGGGGCGGGGCCAGCCCAGATACGCAGTATTTT.

This clonotype was counted a few times. The chain recombines TRBV29-1 with TRBJ2-5; D possibly matches TRBD1 or TRBD2 (6 bases each). The germline V gene encodes CDR1 SQVTM and CDR2 ANQGSEA. Trimming took off 5 bases at V and 4 bases at J, with 11 bases between the two ends. This CDR3 has 12 residues. The CDR3 DNA reads as TGCAGCGTTAGTTCGGGGGCAGAGACCCAGTACTTC. It codes for CSVSSGAETQYF.

This clonotype was counted between two and nine times. The V call is TRBV5-6, the J call TRBJ1-2, with 7 bases fitting TRBD1. This CDR3 comprises 14 residues. CDR1 is SGHDT and CDR2 is YYEEEE in the germline V gene. After removal of 0 bases from V and 5 bases from J, the junction contained 4 bases not matched to a gene. The CDR3 protein is CASSLGTGRYGYTF. The CDR3 region has the DNA TGTGCCAGCAGCTTGGGGACAGGACGGTATGGCTACACCTTC.

The chain employs TRBV20-1 and TRBJ2-3; 11 bases line up with TRBD2. The CDR3 is made up of 18 amino acids. The V gene end was trimmed by 5 bases and the J gene end by 2 bases; junction bases not matched to a gene: 15. Germline V gene data show CDR1 as DFQATT and CDR2 as SNEGSKA (reference sequence). The CDR3 spells CSAHIAGGTRGDTDTQYF. DNA of the CDR3: TGCAGTGCTCACATAGCGGGAGGGACAAGAGGGGACACAGATACGCAGTATTTT.

The chain couples TRBV12-3 or TRBV12-4 to TRBJ2-7; D is unresolved. The CDR3 covers 14 residues. V lost 6 bases and J 5 bases, leaving 17 bases between the germline ends. CDR3 coding DNA: TGTGCCAGCAGCACGGGTTTTCAGGCCCACGAGCAGTACTTC. It specifies CASSTGFQAHEQYF.

This clonotype was observed a few times. The rearrangement links TRBV5-1 to TRBJ1-1, with TRBD1 matching 7 bases. Germline V CDR1 and CDR2: SGHRS, YFSETQ. V dropped 4 bases and J dropped 6; count of bases not matched to a gene: 9. The CDR3 has 14 amino acids. The CDR3 sequence is CASSLRQGPAEAFF. Here the CDR3 DNA reads TGCGCCAGCAGCCTTCGACAGGGTCCCGCTGAAGCTTTCTTT.